The 29 T cell receptor beta chains given below trace back to one sample, sequenced in a study of shared clonotypes between healthy human individuals. Libraries were prepared by immunoSEQ multiplex PCR; TCRdb keeps only in-frame clonotypes and omits some of them. The sample includes hundreds of thousands of clones, about 96% of them seen just once. The sample consisted of naive CD4+ T cells sorted from blood. The subset is: CD45RA+ positively selected. The receptors come from a woman aged 30 to 39 in good health.

V usage is TRBV29-1 and J usage is TRBJ2-1, with D unresolved. The V gene lost 0 bases and the J gene lost 2 bases, with 14 bases spanning the gap. From germline, CDR1 is SQVTM and CDR2 ANQGSEA. The CDR3 is made up of 16 amino acids. The CDR3 DNA follows: TGCAGCGTTGAAGATCGGTCGCAGCTTACCTACAATGAGCAGTTCTTC. Protein: CSVEDRSQLTYNEQFF.

The chain combines TRBV6-6 with TRBJ1-5, with D possibly matching TRBD1 (6 bases). The germline V gene has CDR1 MNHNY and CDR2 SVGAGI (reference sequence). CDR3 length: 14 residues. Trimming shortened V by 7 bases and J by 0 bases, and 10 bases separated the two germline ends. CDR3 in amino acids: CASTGGGSNQPQHF. In DNA, the CDR3 is TGTGCCAGCACTGGGGGCGGTAGCAATCAGCCCCAGCATTTT.

J is TRBJ1-3 and V is TRBV13; D is undetermined. Germline CDR1 PRHDT, CDR2 FYEKMQ (reference sequence). V was shortened by 3 bases and J by 3 bases, with 12 bases between the two germline ends. The CDR3 runs 15 residues. The CDR3 DNA follows: TGTGCCAGCAGCTTCGACCGGGCACATGGAAACACCATATATTTT. It encodes CASSFDRAHGNTIYF.

This chain uses TRBV6-5 with TRBJ1-4; 12 nucleotides agree with TRBD1. Per the germline V gene, CDR1 is MNHEY and CDR2 is SVGAGI. The CDR3 is 15 residues long. The V and J ends lost 3 bases and 9 bases, in that order; junction bases with no gene match: 5. The CDR3 DNA follows: TGTGCCAGCAGTTATGGGGGACAGGGGGCGAAAAAACTGTTTTTT. It codes for CASSYGGQGAKKLFF.

This clone was observed a single time. The V gene is TRBV10-2, the J gene TRBJ2-7; the match to TRBD2 covers 13 bases. V trimming: 8 bases; J trimming: 2 bases; junction bases outside the gene matches: 3. Germline V gene lookup returns CDR1 WSHSY and CDR2 SAAADI. The CDR3 contains 14 residues. Here the CDR3 DNA reads TGCGCCAGCCGACTAGCGGGAGGAACCTACGAGCAGTACTTC. This translates into CASRLAGGTYEQYF.

The chain joins TRBV5-8 to TRBJ1-3; TRBD1 matches 8 bases. V shed 5 bases and J 5 bases; nucleotides not matched to a gene: 9. The CDR3 contains 15 residues. The germline CDR1 and CDR2 sequences are SGHTS and YDEGEE. DNA for the CDR3: TGTGCCAGCAGTCAATGGACAGGGTCAAGAAACACCATATATTTT. It yields the protein CASSQWTGSRNTIYF.

This chain links TRBV18 with TRBJ2-5; a weak D match, TRBD1 (6 bases). The CDR3 is 16 amino acids. V was cut by 3 bases and J by 4 bases, with 18 bases left in between. Germline lookup yields CDR1 KGHSH and CDR2 LQKENI. In DNA, the CDR3 is TGTGCCAGCTCACCGGACAGTTACTTAGCCTCAGAGACCCAGTACTTC. As protein: CASSPDSYLASETQYF.

The V and J genes are TRBV9 and TRBJ2-5; D might be TRBD1 or TRBD2, each matching 6 bases. Near its end, the DNA agrees better with TRBJ2-7, so the J call may be wrong. Germline assignment: CDR1 SGDLS and CDR2 YYNGEE. The CDR3 totals 14 residues. CDR3 protein: CASSVEGGGYEQYF. The CDR3 region has the DNA TGTGCCAGCAGCGTAGAGGGGGGTGGCTACGAGCAGTACTTC.

V gene TRBV6-6 combines with J gene TRBJ1-1; 7 nucleotides agree with TRBD1. There are 16 residues in the CDR3. Losses at the gene ends were 6 bases for V and 0 bases for J; bases not matched to a gene: 10. Looked up from germline, CDR1 is MNHNY and CDR2 is SVGAGI (reference sequence). CDR3 amino acids: CASSRAGGPMNTEAFF. The DNA for the CDR3 is TGTGCCAGCAGCCGCGCAGGGGGACCTATGAACACTGAAGCTTTCTTT.

In this sample, this clone turned up once. The rearrangement uses TRBV5-6 and TRBJ2-1; tentatively, D is TRBD2 (5 bases). The germline V gene encodes CDR1 SGHDT and CDR2 YYEEEE. The CDR3 extends over 14 amino acids. Deletions cut 3 bases from V and 6 bases from J, with 13 bases between. CDR3 in amino acids: CASSSRGWANEQFF. CDR3 DNA sequence: TGTGCCAGCAGCTCCAGAGGGTGGGCCAATGAGCAGTTCTTC.

J is TRBJ1-4 and V is TRBV27; no reliable D call. This CDR3 is built from 18 residues. V was shortened by 4 bases and J by 5 bases, with 23 bases between the two germline ends. Germline assignment: CDR1 MNHEY and CDR2 SMNVEV (reference sequence). CDR3: CASSSPWRRKWGNEKLFF. The CDR3 bases are TGTGCCAGCAGTTCCCCGTGGAGGAGGAAATGGGGAAATGAAAAACTGTTTTTT.

V gene TRBV6-1 combines with J gene TRBJ2-1, with 13 bases identical to TRBD2. From germline, CDR1 is MNHNS and CDR2 SASEGT. Unmatched junction bases numbered 5, after V lost 0 bases and J lost 6 bases. This CDR3 region has 17 residues. DNA for the CDR3: TGTGCCAGCAGTGAAGCGCCGGGACTAGCGGGGATCAATGAGCAGTTCTTC. Protein sequence: CASSEAPGLAGINEQFF.

CDR3 loop: CASSPLEGADTQYF. CDR3 DNA: TGTGCCAGCTCACCGCTCGAAGGGGCTGATACGCAGTATTTT. The chain is built from TRBV18 and TRBJ2-3, with D possibly TRBD1 on 5 matching bases. V was cut by 3 bases and J by 6 bases, with 13 bases left in between. The CDR3 has 14 amino acids. Germline assignment: CDR1 KGHSH and CDR2 LQKENI.

The chain employs TRBV5-1 and TRBJ1-5; tentatively, D is TRBD1 (6 bases). The ends were cut back, 5 bases at V and 5 bases at J, with 20 bases in the middle. Germline V gene data show CDR1 as SGHRS and CDR2 as YFSETQ. The CDR3 extends over 16 amino acids. The CDR3 is CASSRHLQGADQPQHF. CDR3 bases: TGCGCCAGCAGTCGACACTTACAGGGCGCCGATCAGCCCCAGCATTTT.

V and J are TRBV18 and TRBJ2-7; perhaps TRBD2 as D (5 bases). Germline V gives CDR1 KGHSH, CDR2 LQKENI. This CDR3 comprises 15 residues. Trimming took 4 bases from V and 7 from J, leaving 20 bases between them. The DNA of the CDR3 is TGTGCCAGCTCACGCTACCGGGAAGGAGTTGAGGAGCAGTACTTC. Translated: CASSRYREGVEEQYF.

Concerning this clone itself: Given the absence of the conserved phenylalanine or tryptophan at the CDR3 end, a read error is likely. No DNA is shown, since the ends of the CDR3 on it are uncertain; the CDR3 is the one TCRdb lists. This sequence joins TRBV28 and TRBJ1-1. With termini counted, the CDR3 has 18 amino acids. Per germline, CDR1 MDHEN and CDR2 SYDVKM. CDR3 sequence reads: CASSLSDGVVKETLDLVI.

CDR3 sequence (DNA): TGTGCCAGCTCACCACCTTCAGTACAAGAGACCCAGTACTTC. This gives the protein CASSPPSVQETQYF. The V call is TRBV18, the J call TRBJ2-5; D unresolved. The germline V gene encodes CDR1 KGHSH and CDR2 LQKENI. V lost 0 bases and J 2 bases, leaving 7 bases between the germline ends. CDR3 length: 14 amino acids. Variable domain in full (rest from reference TRBV18 and TRBJ2-5): NAGVMQNPRHLVRRRGQEARLRCSPMKGHSHVYWYRQLPEEGLKFMVYLQKENIIDESGMPKERFSAEFPKEGPSILRIQQVVRGDSAAYFCASSPPSVQETQYFGPGTRLLVL.

The genes are TRBV7-2 and TRBJ2-3; D is unclear. Trimming cost V 7 bases and J 0 bases, with 11 bases left between them. The CDR3 sequence is 14 residues long. Per the germline V gene, CDR1 is SGHTA and CDR2 is FQGNSA. Here the CDR3 DNA reads TGTGCCAGCACCCTCGGAATTAGCACAGATACGCAGTATTTT. This gives the protein CASTLGISTDTQYF.

The V and J genes are TRBV15 and TRBJ2-5; maybe TRBD2 (5 bases). Germline loops: CDR1 LNHNV, CDR2 YYDKDF (reference sequence). The CDR3 totals 15 residues. Trimming shortened V by 4 bases and J by 0 bases, and 12 bases separated the two germline ends. CDR3 in DNA: TGTGCCACCAGCATCCTTGGACTGAACCAAGAGACCCAGTACTTC. This gives the protein CATSILGLNQETQYF. Based on the CDR3 plus reference TRBV15 and TRBJ2-5, the full variable domain is DAMVIQNPRYQVTQFGKPVTLSCSQTLNHNVMYWYQQKSSQAPKLLFHYYDKDFNNEADTPDNFQSRRPNTSFCFLDIRSPGLGDTAMYLCATSILGLNQETQYFGPGTRLLVL.

The V and J genes are TRBV19 and TRBJ2-1; TRBD2 matches at 10 bases. The V and J ends lost 3 bases and 3 bases, in that order; junction bases with no gene match: 11. This CDR3 is 18 amino acids long. Germline V gene sequence: CDR1 LNHDA, CDR2 SQIVND (reference sequence). In DNA, the CDR3 is TGTGCCAGTAGTATTCAGAGCGGGAGGGCCTCCGTCTACAATGAGCAGTTCTTC. This gives the protein CASSIQSGRASVYNEQFF.

The J gene is TRBJ2-7, the V gene TRBV29-1, with TRBD1 identical over 8 bases. Losses at the gene ends were 3 bases for V and 3 bases for J; bases not matched to a gene: 10. Germline CDR1 and CDR2: SQVTM and ANQGSEA. This CDR3 has 15 residues. The chain's CDR3 is CSVEAGTGLGYEQYF. In DNA form, the CDR3 reads TGCAGCGTTGAGGCCGGGACAGGTCTTGGCTACGAGCAGTACTTC.

In DNA, the CDR3 is TGTGCCAGCTCACCAGAGGCTAGCGGGTGGTACGAGCAGTACTTC. Its translation: CASSPEASGWYEQYF. V is TRBV18 and J is TRBJ2-7; 8 bases are a match to TRBD2. Germline CDR1 KGHSH, CDR2 LQKENI. CDR3 length: 15 residues. V lost 2 bases and J lost 4; bases outside the gene matches: 7.

This rearrangement joins TRBV19 to TRBJ2-5; D may be TRBD1 (7 bases). Germline V CDR1 and CDR2: LNHDA, SQIVND (reference sequence). This CDR3 comprises 14 residues. Trimming pared 6 bases from V and 5 bases from J, leaving 16 bases between. In DNA, the CDR3 is TGTGCCAGTAGCACAGGGGACTTTGGGGAGACCCAGTACTTC. This sequence encodes CASSTGDFGETQYF. The variable domain in full, with the rest retrieved from reference TRBV19 and TRBJ2-5, is DGGITQSPKYLFRKEGQNVTLSCEQNLNHDAMYWYRQDPGQGLRLIYYSQIVNDFQKGDIAEGYSVSREKKESFPLTVTSAQKNPTAFYLCASSTGDFGETQYFGPGTRLLVL.

The gene calls are TRBV27 and TRBJ2-7, with TRBD2 matching over 13 bases. Germline CDR1 reads MNHEY; CDR2 reads SMNVEV (reference sequence). After removal of 5 bases from V and 7 bases from J, the junction contained 11 bases not matched to a gene. The CDR3 contains 16 residues. CDR3 region: CASSPRTSGSVREQYF. The CDR3 DNA is TGTGCCAGCAGTCCTCGGACTAGCGGGAGTGTACGAGAGCAGTACTTC.

This chain connects TRBV7-2 to TRBJ2-1; D assignment may be TRBD1 or TRBD2 (5 bases each). The germline gives CDR1 SGHTA, CDR2 FQGNSA. The CDR3 totals 15 residues. V was shortened by 7 bases and J by 0 bases, with 13 bases between the two germline ends. The CDR3 region is CASTLSGTSYNEQFF. The DNA of the CDR3 is TGTGCCAGCACCCTTAGTGGGACCTCCTACAATGAGCAGTTCTTC.

The V and J genes are TRBV5-1 and TRBJ2-3; D may be TRBD2 (5 bases). The CDR3 has 14 amino acids. Per the germline V gene, CDR1 is SGHRS and CDR2 is YFSETQ. Trimming left V 1 base short and J 5 bases short, with 11 bases between. CDR3 protein: CASSLRGVRDTQYF. The DNA of the CDR3 is TGCGCCAGCAGCTTGCGGGGAGTCAGAGATACGCAGTATTTT.

The rearrangement links TRBV30 to TRBJ2-7, with 9 bases aligning to TRBD2. In germline, CDR1 is GTSNPN, CDR2 SVGIG (reference sequence). V gave up 4 bases and J gave up 2 bases; unmatched junction bases: 6. This CDR3 region has 14 residues. The CDR3 is CAWKWTSEAYEQYF. CDR3 sequence (DNA): TGTGCCTGGAAGTGGACTAGCGAAGCCTACGAGCAGTACTTC.

The DNA for the CDR3 is TGCGCCAGCAGCTTTAAGGGTCCAACTAATGAAAAACTGTTTTTT. Translated, it gives CASSFKGPTNEKLFF. The chain recombines TRBV5-1 with TRBJ1-4; D remains unclear. The CDR3 is 15 residues long. Germline loops: CDR1 SGHRS, CDR2 YFSETQ. Trimming took 2 bases from V and 0 from J, leaving 8 bases between them.

For this clone: At one end, the junction sequence differs from germline, possibly due to a read error. The rearrangement links TRBV18 to TRBJ2-7; D unresolved. CDR3 size: 14 residues. Germline V gene lookup returns CDR1 KGHSH and CDR2 LQKENI. CDR3 in amino acids: CASLPSTNTYEQYF. CDR3 coding DNA: TGTGCCAGCTTACCAAGTACAAACACCTACGAGCAGTACTTC. Together with reference TRBV18 and TRBJ2-7, the CDR3 gives the full variable domain: NAGVMQNPRHLVRRRGQEARLRCSPMKGHSHVYWYRQLPEEGLKFMVYLQKENIIDESGMPKERFSAEFPKEGPSILRIQQVVRGDSAAYFCASLPSTNTYEQYFGPGTRLTVT.